This T cell receptor beta chain was profiled in a study of blood T cell repertoires in COVID-19 (dated by TCRdb to 2018 to 2020). Background on the whole study: Samples covering the acute and convalescent phases of COVID-19 were provided by collaborators in the United States, Italy and Spain. The prospective study material was composed of cDNA or gDNA derived from T cells, B-cell-depleted T cells, or PBMCs. The dataset comprised deeply sampled blood TCRbeta repertoires from subjects exposed to, actively infected with, or recovered from COVID-19. The repertoires were made available in a free public database intended to serve as a resource for research on the immune response to SARS-CoV-2. The samples were drawn from two sources: the first 160 participants of the ongoing ImmuneRACE study, and approximately 1,300 subjects contributed by 6 global collaborators. Nearly every sample came with metadata listing a de-identified subject ID, COVID-19 status, age in years and sex. Where available, HLA class I and class II types were obtained from metadata supplied by the sample provider rather than from assay-based typing.

CDR3 length: 13 amino acids, cysteine to phenylalanine. The entry retains the CDR3 DNA only, 39 bases that are in frame from base 1. Based on the germline V gene, the CDR1 and CDR2 sequences are SNHLY and FYNNEI. The junction shows trimming of 10 bases on V and 4 bases on J, and the gene matches do not reach 9 bases of it. The immunoSEQ Assay, a bias-controlled multiplex PCR, was used to amplify TCRbeta CDR3 regions from genomic DNA. The paper's data handling went like this. The number of nucleated cells in each sample was estimated from the amplification of reference gene primers within the assay. Sequence reads were collapsed and filtered to measure the absolute abundance of every unique TCRbeta CDR3 rearrangement. For each sample, productive Simpson clonality was calculated as the square root of Simpson's diversity index across productive rearrangements. Held by TCRdb, this immuneACCESS table contains in-frame sequences only and omits some clones. Under half of the omission traces to an unresolved V gene where checked; the cause of the rest is unknown. V and J calls and clone size are given by that table; D and trimming were obtained from the DNA. The sample table shows approximately 200,000 clones, and roughly nine tenths are seen once. The ten largest clones represent about 3.3% of the sample.

Comments on this clone: Its antigen target is currently unknown. Base qualities were left out, and no much larger clone turns up one base away.

What the study reported, not specific to this receptor: The quantity of clinical and demographic metadata differed by source and by participant and was supplied without curation.

In the prospective study, participants were about 18 to 100 years old, resided in about two dozen geographic areas of the United States, and were enrolled through a virtual design. In the prospective study, participants were assigned to cohorts based on the clinical history participants reported in a screening survey and a study questionnaire. Mobile phlebotomists in the prospective study collected whole blood, serum and a nasopharyngeal or oropharyngeal swab from every participant. Over an approximately 2-month period, participants in the prospective study had the option of providing additional blood draws and questionnaires. Prospective study blood samples were shipped either frozen or at room temperature before DNA extraction.

Sequencing was done on a sample of PBMCs or T cells enriched from blood (not recorded which). The clonotype originates from a woman aged 18-30 years in a cohort exposed to, infected with or recovered from COVID-19 (not recorded which). The chain couples TRBV2 to TRBJ2-7; 8 bases in the junction line up with TRBD2. At the DNA level, the sequence is TGTGCCACACGGGGGAGCGGGAGTTACGAGCAGTACTTC. This codes for CATRGSGSYEQYF.